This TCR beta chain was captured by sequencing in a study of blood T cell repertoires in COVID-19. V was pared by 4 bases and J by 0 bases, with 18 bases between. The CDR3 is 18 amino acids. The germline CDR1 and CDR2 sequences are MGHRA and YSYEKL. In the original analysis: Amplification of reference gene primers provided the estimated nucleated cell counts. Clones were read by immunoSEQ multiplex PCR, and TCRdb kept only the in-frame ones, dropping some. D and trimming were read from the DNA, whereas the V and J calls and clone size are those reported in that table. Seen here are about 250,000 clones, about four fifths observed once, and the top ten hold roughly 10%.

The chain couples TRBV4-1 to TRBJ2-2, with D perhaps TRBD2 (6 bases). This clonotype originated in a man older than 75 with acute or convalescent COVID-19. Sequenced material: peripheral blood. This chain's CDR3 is CASSPGLLGMANTGELFF. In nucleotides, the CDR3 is TGCGCCAGCAGCCCGGGACTGCTAGGAATGGCGAACACCGGGGAGCTGTTTTTT.